This TCR beta chain was documented in a study of cytomegalovirus exposure and HLA in healthy donors. Across the whole study: Early on, a data release was issued that held roughly 80 million unique TCRs from HLA-typed donors. Notes on the study in general: Immune exposure data for these donors was limited to CMV serostatus. A later analysis reportedly found fewer N-insertions in an Asian-associated ancestry cluster than the approximately 700-donor mean. Cytomegalovirus-associated status was assigned to about 150 TCR beta chains.

The V gene's germline CDR1 is MNHEY and CDR2 SVGAGI. There are 16 residues in the CDR3. 13 Jbeta primers and 60 Vbeta primers were used for the PCR. This table comes from immunoSEQ multiplex PCR, and its TCRdb copy is limited to in-frame clones, with some not included. Counted here are about 100,000 clones, over 60% occurring once; the ten biggest clones make up more than 3.5%. As for this clone: The antigen remains unidentified.

Sequencing used PBMCs. The chain is built from TRBV6-5 and TRBJ2-5, with 7 bases matching TRBD1. The J call is doubtful: the DNA matches TRBJ2-7 better. The sequence was collected from a female donor in good health and CMV-seropositive. This chain's CDR3 is CASSYPRGQRSYEQYF. The CDR3 bases are TGTGCCAGCAGTTACCCGAGGGGACAGCGGTCCTACGAGCAGTACTTC.